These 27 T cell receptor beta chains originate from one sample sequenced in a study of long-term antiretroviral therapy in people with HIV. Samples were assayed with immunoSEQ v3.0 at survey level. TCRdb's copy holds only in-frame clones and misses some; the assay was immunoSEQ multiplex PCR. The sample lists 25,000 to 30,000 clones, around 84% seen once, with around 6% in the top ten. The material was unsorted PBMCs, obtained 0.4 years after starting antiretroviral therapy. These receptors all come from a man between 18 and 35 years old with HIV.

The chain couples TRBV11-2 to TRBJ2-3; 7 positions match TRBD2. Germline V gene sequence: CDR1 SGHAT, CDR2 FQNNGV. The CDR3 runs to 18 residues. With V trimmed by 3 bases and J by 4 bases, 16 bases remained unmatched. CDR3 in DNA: TGTGCCAGCAGCTTTCCGACTAGCTACTCGGAGGCGGCAGATACGCAGTATTTT. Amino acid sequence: CASSFPTSYSEAADTQYF.

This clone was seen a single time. The CDR3 region has the DNA TGTGCCAGCAGTGAATATCACCGGCCTGGCCTAGCGGAAGAGACCCAGTACTTC. The encoded protein is CASSEYHRPGLAEETQYF. The chain combines TRBV25-1 with TRBJ2-5; the match to TRBD2 covers 7 bases. Germline CDR1 is MGHDK and CDR2 is SYGVNS. V shed 0 bases and J 3 bases; nucleotides not matched to a gene: 13. The CDR3 spans 18 residues.

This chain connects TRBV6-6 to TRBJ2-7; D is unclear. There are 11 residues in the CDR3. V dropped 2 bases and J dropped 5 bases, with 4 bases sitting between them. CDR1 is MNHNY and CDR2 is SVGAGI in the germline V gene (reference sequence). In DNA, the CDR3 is TGTGCCAGCAGTTACGGAGACGAGCAGTACTTC. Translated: CASSYGDEQYF.

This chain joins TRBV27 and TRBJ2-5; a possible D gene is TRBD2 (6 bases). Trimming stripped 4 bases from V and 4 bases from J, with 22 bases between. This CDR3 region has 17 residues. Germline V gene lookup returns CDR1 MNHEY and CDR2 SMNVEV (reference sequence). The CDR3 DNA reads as TGTGCCAGCAGTTCCCTTCGGAGGGGCGTCGATCGAGAGACCCAGTACTTC. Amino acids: CASSSLRRGVDRETQYF.

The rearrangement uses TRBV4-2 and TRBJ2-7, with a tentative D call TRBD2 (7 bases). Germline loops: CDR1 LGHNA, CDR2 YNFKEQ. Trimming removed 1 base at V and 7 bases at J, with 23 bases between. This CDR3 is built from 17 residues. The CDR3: CASSQVEGGAPPVEQYF. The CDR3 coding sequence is TGTGCCAGCAGCCAAGTAGAGGGGGGGGCCCCTCCCGTGGAGCAGTACTTC.

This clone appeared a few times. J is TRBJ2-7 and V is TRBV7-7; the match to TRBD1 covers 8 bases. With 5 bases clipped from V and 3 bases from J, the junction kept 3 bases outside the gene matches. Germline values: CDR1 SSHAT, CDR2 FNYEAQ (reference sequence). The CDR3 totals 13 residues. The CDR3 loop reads CASSIGQGYEQYF. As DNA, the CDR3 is TGTGCCAGCAGCATAGGACAGGGCTACGAGCAGTACTTC.

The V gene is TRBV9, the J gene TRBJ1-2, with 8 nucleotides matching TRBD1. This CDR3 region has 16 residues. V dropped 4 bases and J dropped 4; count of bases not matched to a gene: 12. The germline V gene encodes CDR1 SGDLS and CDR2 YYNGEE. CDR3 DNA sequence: TGTGCCAGCAGCCCCGACATTGACAGGGGAATCTATGGCTACACCTTC. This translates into CASSPDIDRGIYGYTF.

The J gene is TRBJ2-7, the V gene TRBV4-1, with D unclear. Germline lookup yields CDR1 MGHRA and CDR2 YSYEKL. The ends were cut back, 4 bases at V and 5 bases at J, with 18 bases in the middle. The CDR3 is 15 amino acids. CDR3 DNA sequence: TGCGCCAGCAGCCCCAATTCCGGCAGGTCTAACGAGCAGTACTTC. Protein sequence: CASSPNSGRSNEQYF.

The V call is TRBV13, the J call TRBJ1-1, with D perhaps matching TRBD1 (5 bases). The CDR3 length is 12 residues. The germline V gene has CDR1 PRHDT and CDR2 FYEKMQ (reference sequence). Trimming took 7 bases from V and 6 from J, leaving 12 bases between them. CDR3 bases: TGTGCCAGCACCCTTGGAGGGGCTGAAGCTTTCTTT. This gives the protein CASTLGGAEAFF.

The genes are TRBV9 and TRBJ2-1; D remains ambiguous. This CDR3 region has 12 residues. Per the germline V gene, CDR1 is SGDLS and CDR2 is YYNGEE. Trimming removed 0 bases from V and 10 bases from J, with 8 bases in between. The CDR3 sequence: CASSVDLGEQFF. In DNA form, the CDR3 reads TGTGCCAGCAGCGTAGACCTGGGGGAGCAGTTCTTC.

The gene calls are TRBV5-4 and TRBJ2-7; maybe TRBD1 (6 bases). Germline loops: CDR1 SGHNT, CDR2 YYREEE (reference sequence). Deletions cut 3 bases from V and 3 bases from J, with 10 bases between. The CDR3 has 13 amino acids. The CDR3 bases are TGTGCCAGCAGCTCGGACAGAAACTACGAGCAGTACTTC. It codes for CASSSDRNYEQYF. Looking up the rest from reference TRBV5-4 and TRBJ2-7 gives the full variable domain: ETGVTQSPTHLIKTRGQQVTLRCSSQSGHNTVSWYQQALGQGPQFIFQYYREEENGRGNFPPRFSGLQFPNYSSELNVNALELDDSALYLCASSSDRNYEQYFGPGTRLTVT.

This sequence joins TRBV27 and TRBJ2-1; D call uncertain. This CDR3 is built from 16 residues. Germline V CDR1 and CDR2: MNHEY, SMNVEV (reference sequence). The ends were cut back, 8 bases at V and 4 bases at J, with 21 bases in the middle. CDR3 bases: TGTGCCAGCTCAGCCCCCACACGTCCAGGTTACAATGAGCAGTTCTTC. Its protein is CASSAPTRPGYNEQFF.

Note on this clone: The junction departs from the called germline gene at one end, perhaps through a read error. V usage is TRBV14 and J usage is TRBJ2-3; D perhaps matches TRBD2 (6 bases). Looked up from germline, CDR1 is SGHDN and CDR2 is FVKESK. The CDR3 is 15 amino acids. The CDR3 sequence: CASRQGAGRTDTQYF. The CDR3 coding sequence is TGTGCCAGCAGACAAGGGGCGGGGCGCACAGATACGCAGTATTTT. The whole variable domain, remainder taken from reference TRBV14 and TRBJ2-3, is EAGVTQFPSHSVIEKGQTVTLRCDPISGHDNLYWYRRVMGKEIKFLLHFVKESKQDESGMPNNRFLAERTGGTYSTLKVQPAELEDSGVYFCASRQGAGRTDTQYFGPGTRLTVL.

CDR3 sequence reads: CASSQGGQARNYGYTF. CDR3 in DNA: TGCGCCAGCAGCCAAGGAGGACAGGCCCGTAACTATGGCTACACCTTC. This sequence joins TRBV4-3 and TRBJ1-2; TRBD1 matches 7 bases. V was pared by 1 base and J by 1 base, with 6 bases of the junction left unmatched. Germline lookup yields CDR1 LGHNA and CDR2 YSLEER. The CDR3 contains 16 residues.

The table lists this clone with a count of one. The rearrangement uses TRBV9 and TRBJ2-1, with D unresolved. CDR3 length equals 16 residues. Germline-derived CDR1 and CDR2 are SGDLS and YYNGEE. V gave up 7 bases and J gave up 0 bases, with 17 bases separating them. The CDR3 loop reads CASAKHTASSYNEQFF. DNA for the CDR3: TGTGCCAGCGCCAAGCATACTGCTAGCTCCTACAATGAGCAGTTCTTC.

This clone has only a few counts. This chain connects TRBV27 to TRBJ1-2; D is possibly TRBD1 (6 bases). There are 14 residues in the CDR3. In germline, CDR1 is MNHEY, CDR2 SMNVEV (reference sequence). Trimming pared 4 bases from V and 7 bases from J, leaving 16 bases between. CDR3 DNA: TGTGCCAGCAGTTCCCCGGGCAGGGGTGGTGGCTACACCTTC. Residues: CASSSPGRGGGYTF.

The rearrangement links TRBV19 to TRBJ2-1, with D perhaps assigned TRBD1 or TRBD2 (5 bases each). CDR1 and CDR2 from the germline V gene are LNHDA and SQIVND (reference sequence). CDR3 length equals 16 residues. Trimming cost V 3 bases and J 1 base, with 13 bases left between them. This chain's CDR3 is CASSMGRALSYNEQFF. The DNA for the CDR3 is TGTGCCAGTAGTATGGGGCGGGCTTTATCCTACAATGAGCAGTTCTTC.

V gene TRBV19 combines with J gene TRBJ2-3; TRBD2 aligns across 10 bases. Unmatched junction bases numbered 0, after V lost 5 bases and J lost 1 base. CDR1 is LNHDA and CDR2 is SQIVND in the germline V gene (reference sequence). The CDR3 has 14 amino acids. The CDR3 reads CASSGTSGTDTQYF. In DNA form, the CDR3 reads TGTGCCAGTAGTGGGACTAGCGGCACAGATACGCAGTATTTT.

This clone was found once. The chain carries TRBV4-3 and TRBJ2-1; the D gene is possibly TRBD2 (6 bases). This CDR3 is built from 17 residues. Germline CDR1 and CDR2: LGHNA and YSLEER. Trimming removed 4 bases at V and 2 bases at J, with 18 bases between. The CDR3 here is CASSPSTPGRPYNEQFF. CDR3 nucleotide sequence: TGCGCCAGCAGCCCCTCCACGCCCGGGAGACCCTACAATGAGCAGTTCTTC.

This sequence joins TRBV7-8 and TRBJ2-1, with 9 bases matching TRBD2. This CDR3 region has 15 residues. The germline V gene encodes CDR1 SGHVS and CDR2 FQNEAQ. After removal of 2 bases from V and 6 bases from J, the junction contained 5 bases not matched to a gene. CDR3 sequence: CASSLLAGSGNEQFF. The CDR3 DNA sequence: TGTGCCAGCAGCTTACTAGCGGGGTCTGGCAATGAGCAGTTCTTC.

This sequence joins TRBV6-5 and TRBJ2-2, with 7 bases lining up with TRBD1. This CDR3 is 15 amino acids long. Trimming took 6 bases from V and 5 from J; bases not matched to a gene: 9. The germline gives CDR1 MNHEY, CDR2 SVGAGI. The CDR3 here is CASSRHDRETGELFF. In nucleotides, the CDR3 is TGTGCCAGCAGCCGTCACGACAGGGAGACCGGGGAGCTGTTTTTT.

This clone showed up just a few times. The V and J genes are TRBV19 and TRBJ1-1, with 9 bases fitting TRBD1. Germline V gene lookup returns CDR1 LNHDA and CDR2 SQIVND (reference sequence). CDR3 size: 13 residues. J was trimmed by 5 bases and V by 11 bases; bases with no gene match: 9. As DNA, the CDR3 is TGTGCCTGCGGGACAGGGTTGTGGACTGAAGCTTTCTTT. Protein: CACGTGLWTEAFF.

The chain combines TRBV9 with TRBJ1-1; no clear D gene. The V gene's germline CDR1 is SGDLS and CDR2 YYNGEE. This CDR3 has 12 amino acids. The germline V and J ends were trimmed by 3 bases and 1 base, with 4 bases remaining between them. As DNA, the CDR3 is TGTGCCAGCAGCGCCACGAACACTGAAGCTTTCTTT. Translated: CASSATNTEAFF.

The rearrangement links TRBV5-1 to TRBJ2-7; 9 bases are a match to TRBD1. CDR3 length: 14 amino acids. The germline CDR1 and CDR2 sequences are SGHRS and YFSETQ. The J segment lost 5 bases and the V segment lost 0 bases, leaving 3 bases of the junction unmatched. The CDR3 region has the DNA TGCGCCAGCAGCTTGGCGGGACAGGGTAACGAGCAGTACTTC. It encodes CASSLAGQGNEQYF. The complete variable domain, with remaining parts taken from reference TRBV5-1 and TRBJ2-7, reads KAGVTQTPRYLIKTRGQQVTLSCSPISGHRSVSWYQQTPGQGLQFLFEYFSETQRNKGNFPGRFSGRQFSNSRSEMNVSTLELGDSALYLCASSLAGQGNEQYFGPGTRLTVT.

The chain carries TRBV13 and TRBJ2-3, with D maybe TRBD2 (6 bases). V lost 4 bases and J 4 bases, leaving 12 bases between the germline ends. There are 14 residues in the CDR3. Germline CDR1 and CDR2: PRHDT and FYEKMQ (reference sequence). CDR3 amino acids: CASSSGEFADTQYF. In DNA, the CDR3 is TGTGCCAGCAGCTCGGGAGAGTTCGCAGATACGCAGTATTTT.

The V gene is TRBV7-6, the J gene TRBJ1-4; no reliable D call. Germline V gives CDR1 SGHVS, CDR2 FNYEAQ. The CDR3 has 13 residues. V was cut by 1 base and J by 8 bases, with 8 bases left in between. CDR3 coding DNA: TGTGCCAGCAGCTTAGTAGATCGGGAAAAACTGTTTTTT. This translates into CASSLVDREKLFF.

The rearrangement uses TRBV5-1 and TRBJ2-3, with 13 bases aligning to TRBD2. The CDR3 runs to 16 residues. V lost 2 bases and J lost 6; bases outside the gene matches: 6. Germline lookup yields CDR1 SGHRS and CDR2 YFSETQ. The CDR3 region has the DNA TGCGCCAGCAGCTTCGGACTAGCGGGAGCCACGGATACGCAGTATTTT. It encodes CASSFGLAGATDTQYF. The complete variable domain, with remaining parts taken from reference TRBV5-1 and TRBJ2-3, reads KAGVTQTPRYLIKTRGQQVTLSCSPISGHRSVSWYQQTPGQGLQFLFEYFSETQRNKGNFPGRFSGRQFSNSRSEMNVSTLELGDSALYLCASSFGLAGATDTQYFGPGTRLTVL.